These T cell receptor beta chains were read from a single sample in a study of cytomegalovirus exposure and HLA in healthy donors. Here immunoSEQ multiplex PCR was the method, and the copy in TCRdb shows in-frame clones only, minus some. The sample yields around 130,000 clones, over 75% seen once. Material for sequencing was PBMCs. These receptors were taken from a man aged 25 to 40 in good health and CMV-seronegative. Each CDR3 is given with its conserved first and last residue. A D gene is named only where the DNA matches it firmly. Where a row states a size, it is once, few, many or the class of an expanded clone; other rows omit it.

abundance	v_gene	j_gene	d_gene	CDR3aa	CDR3nt
few	TRBV6-1	TRBJ1-1	-	CASSWGHHMNTEAFF	TGTGCCAGCAGTTGGGGACACCATATGAACACTGAAGCTTTCTTT
-	TRBV28	TRBJ2-1	TRBD2	CASSFPGAGGFNEQFF	TGTGCCAGCAGTTTCCCTGGGGCGGGGGGGTTCAATGAGCAGTTCTTC
-	TRBV5-1	TRBJ2-3	-	CASSLETRTDTQYF	TGCGCCAGCAGCTTGGAAACACGCACAGATACGCAGTATTTT
-	TRBV6-1	TRBJ2-1	TRBD2	CASSVTRGGRYNEQFF	TGTGCCAGCAGTGTTACGCGGGGGGGCCGGTACAATGAGCAGTTCTTC
-	TRBV10-1	TRBJ1-1	-	CASSEWEPKNTEAFF	TGCGCCAGCAGTGAGTGGGAGCCGAAGAACACTGAAGCTTTCTTT
-	TRBV6-5	TRBJ2-7	TRBD2	CASSRGLEPYEQYF	TGTGCCAGCAGTCGAGGACTAGAGCCATACGAGCAGTACTTC
-	TRBV7-2	TRBJ1-1	-	CASSLNGGTEAFF	TGTGCCAGCAGCTTAAATGGGGGGACTGAAGCTTTCTTT
-	TRBV19	TRBJ2-7	TRBD1	CATSQGAEEQYF	TGTGCCACCTCGCAGGGGGCGGAAGAGCAGTACTTC
-	TRBV19	TRBJ1-6	TRBD1	CASSGPKETGDLHF	TGTGCCAGTAGTGGTCCCAAGGAGACAGGGGATCTCCACTTT
few	TRBV29-1	TRBJ1-2	TRBD1	CSADRGPGYTF	TGCAGCGCTGACAGGGGGCCGGGCTACACCTTC
few	TRBV19	TRBJ2-2	-	CATTKTVRNTGELFF	TGTGCCACCACTAAGACAGTACGGAACACCGGGGAGCTGTTTTTT
-	TRBV7-2	TRBJ1-5	TRBD1	CASSFSGTGSSSNQPQHF	TGTGCCAGCAGCTTTTCCGGGACAGGGAGCTCTAGCAATCAGCCCCAGCATTTT
once	TRBV5-6	TRBJ1-4	-	CASTSWVGQDNEKLFF	TGTGCCAGCACCTCCTGGGTGGGACAAGATAATGAAAAACTGTTTTTT
-	TRBV7-6	TRBJ1-1	-	CASSLGGLGTEAFF	TGTGCCAGCAGCTTGGGGGGGTTGGGAACTGAAGCTTTCTTT
-	TRBV15	TRBJ1-5	TRBD1	CATSRDRGREPQHF	TGTGCCACCAGCAGGGACAGGGGGCGGGAGCCCCAGCATTTT
-	TRBV5-4	TRBJ2-7	-	CASSRKRDGGYEQYF	TGTGCCAGCAGCCGGAAAAGGGACGGGGGATACGAGCAGTACTTC
once	TRBV2	TRBJ2-2	TRBD2	CASSSLAGGPRSTGELFF	TGTGCCAGCAGTTCTCTAGCGGGGGGGCCGCGAAGCACCGGGGAGCTGTTTTTT
-	TRBV6-1	TRBJ1-1	-	CAINRENTEAFF	TGTGCCATCAACAGGGAGAACACTGAAGCTTTCTTT
-	TRBV9	TRBJ1-2	-	CASSVGGGLGYGYTF	TGTGCCAGCAGCGTAGGCGGGGGGCTCGGCTATGGCTACACCTTC
-	TRBV9	TRBJ2-1	TRBD2	CASSVGSGGFSYNEQFF	TGTGCCAGCAGCGTAGGGTCGGGGGGGTTTTCCTACAATGAGCAGTTCTTC
-	TRBV5-1	TRBJ2-7	TRBD1	CASSIAGQGDLYEQYF	TGCGCCAGCAGCATAGCGGGACAGGGGGATCTCTACGAGCAGTACTTC
-	TRBV27	TRBJ1-5	TRBD1	CASSQTGQPQHF	TGTGCCAGCAGCCAGACAGGGCAGCCCCAGCATTTT
-	TRBV5-1	TRBJ2-2	TRBD2	CASTREGTGELFF	TGCGCCAGCACCCGGGAGGGGACCGGGGAGCTGTTTTTT
-	TRBV11-2	TRBJ1-3	TRBD1	CASSLDGTGVGNTIYF	TGTGCCAGCAGCTTAGACGGCACAGGGGTCGGAAACACCATATATTTT
-	TRBV2	TRBJ2-7	TRBD2	CASSPRTSGAYEQYF	TGTGCCAGCAGTCCGAGGACTAGCGGGGCCTACGAGCAGTACTTC
-	TRBV18	TRBJ1-2	-	CASSPGREFDGYTF	TGTGCCAGCTCACCCGGCCGGGAATTTGACGGCTACACCTTC
-	TRBV25-1	TRBJ1-6	-	CASRAPGQLNSPLHF	TGTGCCAGCAGGGCTCCGGGACAACTTAATTCACCCCTCCACTTT
-	TRBV5-1	TRBJ2-3	TRBD1	CASSRDGTAADTQYF	TGCGCCAGCAGCCGGGACGGGACAGCTGCAGATACGCAGTATTTT
few	TRBV27	TRBJ1-5	-	CASRDSKGSNQPQHF	TGTGCCAGCAGGGACAGCAAAGGGAGCAATCAGCCCCAGCATTTT
-	TRBV11-2	TRBJ1-1	-	CASSTNRYTEAFF	TGTGCCAGCAGCACCAACAGGTACACTGAAGCTTTCTTT
-	TRBV5-6	TRBJ1-4	-	CASSFTLDSNEKLFF	TGTGCCAGCAGCTTTACCCTGGACAGTAATGAAAAACTGTTTTTT
-	TRBV28	TRBJ1-4	TRBD1	CASSRQGAREKLFF	TGTGCCAGCAGTAGACAGGGGGCTCGTGAAAAACTGTTTTTT
-	TRBV18	TRBJ1-6	-	CASSPSQGWNSPLHF	TGTGCCAGCTCACCATCTCAGGGGTGGAATTCACCCCTCCACTTT
-	TRBV6-1	TRBJ2-7	TRBD1	CASTGTVDDEQYF	TGTGCCAGCACAGGGACAGTGGACGACGAGCAGTACTTC
-	TRBV6-1	TRBJ1-2	-	CASSEAGRYGYTF	TGTGCCAGCAGTGAAGCGGGCCGGTATGGCTACACCTTC
-	TRBV2	TRBJ2-7	-	CASSELPASPSYEQYF	TGTGCCAGCAGTGAACTTCCGGCTAGCCCGTCCTACGAGCAGTACTTC
-	TRBV6-5	TRBJ2-7	-	CASSTRTVTYEQYF	TGTGCCAGCAGTACCCGAACAGTCACCTACGAGCAGTACTTC
-	TRBV28	TRBJ2-1	-	CASSSPPRGDEQFF	TGTGCCAGCAGTTCACCTCCCAGGGGGGATGAGCAGTTCTTC
-	TRBV19	TRBJ1-2	TRBD1	CASNTDRDRLGGYTF	TGTGCCAGCAACACCGACCGGGACAGGCTGGGGGGCTACACCTTC
-	TRBV4-1	TRBJ2-3	TRBD1	CASSQDEPSDRVVDTQYF	TGCGCCAGCAGCCAAGATGAGCCCTCGGACAGGGTAGTTGATACGCAGTATTTT
once	TRBV6-1	TRBJ2-7	-	CASPDRLATYEQYF	TGTGCCAGCCCAGACAGGCTTGCCACCTACGAGCAGTACTTC
-	TRBV27	TRBJ2-5	-	CASSSSGETQYF	TGTGCCAGCAGTTCCTCGGGGGAGACCCAGTACTTC
once	TRBV11-2	TRBJ2-7	-	CASSLAAGAFSYEQYF	TGTGCCAGCAGCTTAGCGGCGGGGGCCTTCTCCTACGAGCAGTACTTC
-	TRBV19	TRBJ1-2	TRBD1	CASRRTGGNYGYTF	TGTGCCAGTAGAAGGACAGGGGGGAACTATGGCTACACCTTC
-	TRBV9	TRBJ2-7	TRBD1	CASSVGQGAIHEQYF	TGTGCCAGCAGCGTAGGTCAGGGGGCGATTCACGAGCAGTACTTC
-	TRBV7-9	TRBJ2-4	-	CASSLPRGGNIQYF	TGTGCCAGCAGCTTACCCCGGGGAGGAAACATTCAGTACTTC